Listed here are 27 T cell receptor beta chains from one sample, sequenced in a study of T cell changes during pregnancy in multiple sclerosis. Libraries were prepared by immunoSEQ multiplex PCR; TCRdb keeps only in-frame clonotypes and omits some of them. In the table there are roughly 28,000 clones, roughly 92% of which are singletons. The specimen was CD8+ T cells from peripheral blood mononuclear cells, collected before pregnancy. These TCRs come from a female donor with multiple sclerosis, enrolled in a pregnancy study.

This chain joins TRBV4-1 and TRBJ2-1; D might be TRBD2 (6 bases). Deletions cut 0 bases from V and 8 bases from J, with 17 bases between. This CDR3 is 16 amino acids long. Looked up from germline, CDR1 is MGHRA and CDR2 is YSYEKL. The CDR3 DNA reads TGCGCCAGCAGCCAAGAGTGGCTCTCGGGGGACGATGAGCAGTTCTTC. As protein: CASSQEWLSGDDEQFF.

This clone appeared once. This chain joins TRBV9 and TRBJ2-5, with D possibly TRBD2 on 7 matching bases. Trimming pared 3 bases from V and 5 bases from J, leaving 17 bases between. The CDR3 runs 15 residues. Germline V gives CDR1 SGDLS, CDR2 YYNGEE. The CDR3 sequence: CASSEGGGFEETQYF. Written as DNA, the CDR3 is TGTGCCAGCAGCGAGGGCGGGGGCTTTGAGGAGACCCAGTACTTC.

The chain links TRBV28 to TRBJ1-1; D uncertain. Trimming removed 4 bases from V and 8 bases from J, with 14 bases in between. Germline CDR1 and CDR2: MDHEN and SYDVKM. This CDR3 spans 13 amino acids. The CDR3 DNA is TGTGCCAGCAGTTCCGTATCCCTGCGGGAAGCTTTCTTT. It yields the protein CASSSVSLREAFF.

Points on this clone: A far larger clone is off by one base, so a read error is likely. Other DNA sequences of this sample code for an identical CDR3. This chain connects TRBV5-8 to TRBJ2-7, with D perhaps matching TRBD2 (7 bases). V dropped 4 bases and J dropped 2 bases, with 16 bases sitting between them. Germline V gene sequence: CDR1 SGHTS, CDR2 YDEGEE. This CDR3 has 15 amino acids. CDR3 bases: TGTGCCAGCAGCCAAGAATCGGGGGGCGCCTACGAGCAGTACTTC. Residues: CASSQESGGAYEQYF.

V and J are TRBV7-6 and TRBJ2-7; D is unresolved. The CDR3 consists of 15 residues. Trimming stripped 3 bases from V and 3 bases from J, with 15 bases between. Germline CDR1 SGHVS, CDR2 FNYEAQ. CDR3 sequence (DNA): TGTGCCAGCAGCTTTTCTGGGCAGCCTTTCTACGAGCAGTACTTC. Translated: CASSFSGQPFYEQYF. Complete variable domain (other parts from reference TRBV7-6 and TRBJ2-7): GAGVSQSPRYKVTKRGQDVALRCDPISGHVSLYWYRQALGQGPEFLTYFNYEAQQDKSGLPNDRFSAERPEGSISTLTIQRTEQRDSAMYRCASSFSGQPFYEQYFGPGTRLTVT.

J is TRBJ1-6 and V is TRBV7-9; D unresolved. V lost 5 bases and J lost 9, with 8 bases in between. This CDR3 is built from 12 residues. Germline CDR1 SEHNR, CDR2 FQNEAQ (reference sequence). CDR3 nucleotides: TGTGCCAGCAGCAACCCAGGTTCACCCCTCCACTTT. Translation: CASSNPGSPLHF.

This sequence joins TRBV7-9 and TRBJ2-1; D possibly corresponds to TRBD2 (5 bases). The CDR3 extends over 14 amino acids. Per the germline V gene, CDR1 is SEHNR and CDR2 is FQNEAQ (reference sequence). V lost 4 bases and J lost 10, with 17 bases in between. The CDR3 reads CASSSPLNPGEQFF. CDR3 nucleotides: TGTGCCAGCAGCTCACCCCTAAATCCGGGGGAGCAGTTCTTC.

V usage is TRBV28 and J usage is TRBJ2-4, with a possible D match to TRBD1 (7 bases). Per germline, CDR1 MDHEN and CDR2 SYDVKM. V lost 5 bases and J lost 6, with 14 bases in between. This CDR3 region has 14 residues. The CDR3 DNA reads as TGTGCCAGCAGTGGGCGGGACAGCCGAAACATTCAGTACTTC. Translated, it gives CASSGRDSRNIQYF. Together with reference TRBV28 and TRBJ2-4, the CDR3 gives the full variable domain: DVKVTQSSRYLVKRTGEKVFLECVQDMDHENMFWYRQDPGLGLRLIYFSYDVKMKEKGDIPEGYSVSREKKERFSLILESASTNQTSMYLCASSGRDSRNIQYFGAGTRLSVL.

V and J are TRBV6-5 and TRBJ1-4; D perhaps matches TRBD1 (6 bases). CDR1 is MNHEY and CDR2 is SVGAGI in the germline V gene. CDR3 length equals 16 residues. The V end was cut by 0 bases, the J end by 8 bases, with 16 bases between. The CDR3 region has the DNA TGTGCCAGCAGTTACTCGAACAGGGCTATAGAAGAAAAACTGTTTTTT. Amino acid sequence: CASSYSNRAIEEKLFF.

This chain joins TRBV5-1 and TRBJ2-2; D is ambiguous. Trimming stripped 4 bases from V and 3 bases from J, with 10 bases between. The length of the CDR3 is 14 residues. Germline CDR1 and CDR2: SGHRS and YFSETQ. Written as DNA, the CDR3 is TGCGCCAGCAGCCAGTACAGCTACACCGGGGAGCTGTTTTTT. Translation: CASSQYSYTGELFF.

The V call is TRBV30, the J call TRBJ1-5; D is perhaps TRBD1 (6 bases). Per the germline V gene, CDR1 is GTSNPN and CDR2 is SVGIG (reference sequence). This CDR3 comprises 13 residues. V was clipped by 0 bases and J by 5 bases, with 8 bases between them. CDR3 amino acids: CAWSVGGYQPQHF. In DNA, the CDR3 is TGTGCCTGGAGTGTAGGGGGTTATCAGCCCCAGCATTTT.

This clone showed up just once. J is TRBJ1-4 and V is TRBV6-5; perhaps TRBD1 as D (6 bases). Germline loops: CDR1 MNHEY, CDR2 SVGAGI. The CDR3 sequence is 14 residues long. V lost 4 bases and J lost 4, with 10 bases in between. The CDR3 DNA reads as TGTGCCAGCAGTTTACGACAGGATAATGAAAAACTGTTTTTT. It specifies CASSLRQDNEKLFF.

The V and J genes are TRBV10-3 and TRBJ2-3, with 8 bases matching TRBD1. CDR3 size: 15 residues. The J segment lost 2 bases and the V segment lost 6 bases, leaving 7 bases of the junction unmatched. Germline V gene lookup returns CDR1 ENHRY and CDR2 SYGVKD. The CDR3 region has the DNA TGTGCCATCAGATCCCGGGACAGGCTCACAGATACGCAGTATTTT. Residues: CAIRSRDRLTDTQYF.

V gene TRBV19 combines with J gene TRBJ2-3; D is ambiguous. The germline V gene encodes CDR1 LNHDA and CDR2 SQIVND (reference sequence). The CDR3 has 13 amino acids. Trimming stripped 6 bases from V and 0 bases from J, with 7 bases between. The CDR3 spells CASSGLSTDTQYF. The CDR3 DNA follows: TGTGCCAGTAGCGGGTTGAGCACAGATACGCAGTATTTT.

The chain recombines TRBV27 with TRBJ2-1; TRBD2 agrees at 10 bases. With 6 bases clipped from V and 2 bases from J, the junction kept 7 bases outside the gene matches. Germline CDR1 and CDR2: MNHEY and SMNVEV (reference sequence). This CDR3 has 16 residues. The CDR3 region is CASRSIAGGAYNEQFF. The CDR3 DNA reads as TGTGCCAGCAGGTCCATAGCGGGAGGAGCCTACAATGAGCAGTTCTTC.

The V gene is TRBV30, the J gene TRBJ1-3; 7 nucleotides align to TRBD1. The junction had 12 bases not matched to a gene; V was cut back by 3 bases and J by 4 bases. The CDR3 has 16 residues. Germline V gene data show CDR1 as GTSNPN and CDR2 as SVGIG (reference sequence). The CDR3 sequence: CAWSNTLTGTGNTIYF. CDR3 DNA: TGTGCCTGGAGCAATACTTTGACAGGGACCGGAAACACCATATATTTT.

The chain links TRBV2 to TRBJ2-3; 9 nucleotides match TRBD2. With V trimmed by 4 bases and J by 0 bases, 8 bases remained unmatched. Per germline, CDR1 SNHLY and CDR2 FYNNEI. CDR3 length equals 17 residues. CDR3 protein: CASSARDTSGSTDTQYF. The CDR3 coding sequence is TGTGCCAGCAGTGCCCGGGATACTAGCGGGAGCACAGATACGCAGTATTTT.

The gene calls are TRBV19 and TRBJ2-1; TRBD2 agrees at 11 bases. The germline V gene encodes CDR1 LNHDA and CDR2 SQIVND (reference sequence). The CDR3 is made up of 14 amino acids. V shed 5 bases, J shed 9 bases, and the junction held 6 bases outside the gene matches. CDR3 nucleotides: TGTGCCAGTAGTCTATTGACTAGCGGGGCTGAGCAGTTCTTC. It codes for CASSLLTSGAEQFF.

This chain connects TRBV4-1 to TRBJ2-2; 9 nucleotides match TRBD1. Germline CDR1 reads MGHRA; CDR2 reads YSYEKL. The CDR3 loop spans 14 amino acids. Trimming took 5 bases from V and 6 from J; bases not matched to a gene: 4. This CDR3 reads CASSYRGPPGELFF. CDR3 coding DNA: TGCGCCAGCAGCTACAGGGGGCCCCCCGGGGAGCTGTTTTTT.

The chain recombines TRBV7-2 with TRBJ2-7; TRBD2 might be the D (6 bases). Germline CDR1 is SGHTA and CDR2 is FQGNSA. The CDR3 has 15 amino acids. The germline V and J ends were trimmed by 8 bases and 3 bases, with 20 bases remaining between them. CDR3 in amino acids: CASVWGLEVNYEQYF. CDR3 DNA sequence: TGTGCCAGCGTATGGGGACTCGAGGTCAACTACGAGCAGTACTTC.

The CDR3 loop reads CASSDNQETQYF. DNA for the CDR3: TGCGCCAGCAGTGACAACCAAGAGACCCAGTACTTC. The chain is built from TRBV10-1 and TRBJ2-5; D gene ambiguous. Germline CDR1 reads WNHNN; CDR2 reads SYGVQD (reference sequence). The CDR3 has 12 amino acids. Trimming removed 3 bases from V and 0 bases from J, with 2 bases in between.

This rearrangement joins TRBV13 to TRBJ2-3; TRBD2 might be the D (5 bases). The CDR3 is made up of 14 amino acids. V lost 8 bases, J lost 0 bases, and 12 bases lay in between. Germline V gene data show CDR1 as PRHDT and CDR2 as FYEKMQ (reference sequence). CDR3 residues: CASRRGTSTDTQYF. The DNA of the CDR3 is TGTGCCAGCCGCCGGGGAACTAGCACAGATACGCAGTATTTT.

J is TRBJ2-5 and V is TRBV7-6, with 15 nucleotides matching TRBD2. This CDR3 has 18 amino acids. V lost 5 bases to trimming and J lost 1 base; unmatched junction nucleotides: 8. Germline CDR1 and CDR2: SGHVS and FNYEAQ. The CDR3 coding sequence is TGTGCCAGCAGCCCTGGGACTAGCGGGGGGCCCCTCCAAGAGACCCAGTACTTC. It translates to CASSPGTSGGPLQETQYF.

This chain uses TRBV28 with TRBJ2-7; D not resolved. The CDR3 loop spans 13 amino acids. Germline CDR1 and CDR2: MDHEN and SYDVKM. The V and J ends lost 1 base and 4 bases respectively, with 8 bases between them. The DNA for the CDR3 is TGTGCCAGCAGTTTATATCTCTCTTACGAGCAGTACTTC. This encodes CASSLYLSYEQYF.

V usage is TRBV4-1 and J usage is TRBJ2-3; TRBD2 aligns across 12 bases. CDR3 length: 18 residues. Trimming removed 3 bases from V and 0 bases from J; junction bases left unmatched: 7. CDR1 is MGHRA, CDR2 YSYEKL, per germline. CDR3 nucleotides: TGCGCCAGCAGCCATAAACTAGCGGGGGGCCGGAGCACAGATACGCAGTATTTT. It is translated as CASSHKLAGGRSTDTQYF.

This chain links TRBV30 with TRBJ1-2; 9 positions match TRBD1. From germline, CDR1 is GTSNPN and CDR2 SVGIG (reference sequence). The J segment lost 6 bases and the V segment lost 4 bases, leaving 15 bases of the junction unmatched. CDR3 length: 16 residues. CDR3 coding DNA: TGTGCCTGGACGAGACCGGGACAGGGAGAATATAATGGCTACACCTTC. The encoded protein is CAWTRPGQGEYNGYTF. Full variable domain (rest looked up from reference TRBV30 and TRBJ1-2): SQTIHQWPATLVQPVGSPLSLECTVEGTSNPNLYWYRQAAGRGLQLLFYSVGIGQISSEVPQNLSASRPQDRQFILSSKKLLLSDSGFYLCAWTRPGQGEYNGYTFGSGTRLTVV.

J is TRBJ2-5 and V is TRBV7-9; 9 bases agree with TRBD2. V was clipped by 5 bases and J by 1 base; unmatched bases: 11. CDR3 size: 17 residues. From germline, CDR1 is SEHNR and CDR2 FQNEAQ (reference sequence). The CDR3 nucleotides read TGTGCCAGCAGCCCTCCCGGGGCGGGGGGGCCCCAAGAGACCCAGTACTTC. Protein: CASSPPGAGGPQETQYF. The whole variable domain, filled in from reference TRBV7-9 and TRBJ2-5, reads DTGVSQNPRHKITKRGQNVTFRCDPISEHNRLYWYRQTLGQGPEFLTYFQNEAQLEKSRLLSDRFSAERPKGSFSTLEIQRTEQGDSAMYLCASSPPGAGGPQETQYFGPGTRLLVL.